What follows describes a single TCR beta chain. Its antigen is not yet known. The sample holds no much larger clone one base away, and base qualities are not on file. The record originates from a study of technical replicates of blood from a handful of donors (dated by TCRdb to 2017 to 2019). Receptor libraries were prepared by the immunoSEQ multiplex PCR assay. TCRdb mirrors the immuneACCESS table, restricted to in-frame sequences. Some clones are absent from its copies; in checked studies, under half trace to an unresolved V gene, and the reason for the others is unknown. Across this sample there are about 76,000 clones, with 80% to 90% seen only once. The biggest ten clones account for roughly 4.5% of the sample. V loses 5 bases, J loses 1 base, and the germline ends lie 5 bases apart. Its CDR3 holds 13 amino acids, cysteine through phenylalanine. Only the CDR3 DNA stays, 39 bases, in frame from base 1. CDR1 and CDR2, per the germline V gene, are SGHAT and FQNNGV.

Sequencing input: PBMCs. The TCR originated in a human donor in good health. Some clones in this sample may be carry-over from other donors' samples. The V gene is TRBV11-2 and the J gene is TRBJ2-2; the D gene lacks a confident call. The encoded CDR3 is CASSPLNTGELFF. The DNA reads as follows: TGTGCCAGCAGCCCTCTGAACACCGGGGAGCTGTTTTTT.